Sequencing of this T cell receptor beta chain was carried out in a study of somatic mutations in cytotoxic T cells in rheumatoid arthritis. Sequencing was performed with immunoSEQ multiplex PCR; in TCRdb, only in-frame clones are kept and a portion is missing. The table lists 15,000 to 20,000 clones, roughly 72% of them singletons, with about 5.4% in the top ten. Remarks on this clone: Its antigen is still unknown.

Germline CDR1 is MNHEY and CDR2 is SVGAGI. This CDR3 contains 15 residues. V was pared by 0 bases and J by 5 bases, with 13 bases between. The study, taken as a whole, reports: Within 8 of 65 patients, the single biggest CD8+ clone made up more than 20% of CD8+ cells.

What was sequenced was CD8+ T cells sorted from blood. V usage is TRBV6-5 and J usage is TRBJ2-5; a possible D gene is TRBD1 (5 bases). The receptor was derived from a man between 60 and 75 years old in good health. CDR3 DNA sequence: TGTGCCAGCAGTTACTCGCAGGGTCGTGAGGAGACCCAGTACTTC. It encodes CASSYSQGREETQYF.